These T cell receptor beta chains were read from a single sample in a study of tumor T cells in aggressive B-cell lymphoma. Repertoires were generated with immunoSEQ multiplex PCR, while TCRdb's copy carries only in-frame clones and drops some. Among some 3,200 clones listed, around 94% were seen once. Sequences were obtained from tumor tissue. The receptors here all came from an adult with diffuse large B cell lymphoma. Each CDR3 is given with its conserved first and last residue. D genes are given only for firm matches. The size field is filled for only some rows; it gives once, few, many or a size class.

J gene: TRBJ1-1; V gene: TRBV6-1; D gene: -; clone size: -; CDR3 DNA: TGTGCCAGCAGCTTACGACAGGATAACACTGAAGCTTTCTTT; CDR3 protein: CASSLRQDNTEAFF
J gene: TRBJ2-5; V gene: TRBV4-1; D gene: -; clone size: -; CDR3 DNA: TGCGCCAGCAGCCAATTAACAGGGTCGTTGGAGACCCAGTACTTC; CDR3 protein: CASSQLTGSLETQYF
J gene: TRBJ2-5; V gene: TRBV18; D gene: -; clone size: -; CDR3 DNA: TGTGCCAGCTCCTCGTACCAAGAGACCCAGTACTTC; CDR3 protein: CASSSYQETQYF
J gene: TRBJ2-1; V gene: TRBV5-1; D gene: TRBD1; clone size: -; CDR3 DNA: TGCGCCAGCAGCTCTCAGGGGGCTAACAATGAGCAGTTCTTC; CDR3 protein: CASSSQGANNEQFF
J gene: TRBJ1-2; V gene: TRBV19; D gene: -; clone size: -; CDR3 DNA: TGTGCCAGTAGCAGGGATGAATATGGCTACACCTTC; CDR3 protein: CASSRDEYGYTF
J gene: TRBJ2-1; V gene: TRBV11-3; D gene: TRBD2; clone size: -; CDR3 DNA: TGTGCCAGCAGCCCCGCCGGGAGGGACTACAATGAGCAGTTCTTC; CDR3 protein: CASSPAGRDYNEQFF
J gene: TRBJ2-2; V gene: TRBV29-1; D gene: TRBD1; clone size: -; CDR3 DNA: TGCAGCGTAAGGGGGCGGGACACCGGGGAGCTGTTTTTT; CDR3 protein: CSVRGRDTGELFF
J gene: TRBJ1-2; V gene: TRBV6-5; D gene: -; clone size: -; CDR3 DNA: TGTGCCAGCAGTTCCGATTCTACTAACTATGGCTACACCTTC; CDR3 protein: CASSSDSTNYGYTF
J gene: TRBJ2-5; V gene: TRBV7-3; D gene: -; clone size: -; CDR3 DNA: TGTGCCAGCAGTCGAGCAGGGCTTGGGGAGACCCAGTACTTC; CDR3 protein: CASSRAGLGETQYF
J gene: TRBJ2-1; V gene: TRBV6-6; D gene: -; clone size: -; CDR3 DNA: TGTGCCTCCAGAACAGGGAAGTGGTACTACAATGAGCAGTTCTTC; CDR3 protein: CASRTGKWYYNEQFF
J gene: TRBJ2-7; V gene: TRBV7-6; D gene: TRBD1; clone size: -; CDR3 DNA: TGTGCCAGCAGCTCTACAGGGGGCTCCGAGCAGTACTTC; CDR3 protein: CASSSTGGSEQYF
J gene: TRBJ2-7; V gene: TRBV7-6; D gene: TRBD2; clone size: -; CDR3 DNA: TGTGCCAGCAGCTGGGCCGGGAGGGCCCGCGAGCAGTACTTC; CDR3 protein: CASSWAGRAREQYF
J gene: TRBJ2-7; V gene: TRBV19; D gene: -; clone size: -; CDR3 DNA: TGTGCCAGTAGTATAGTGGGGGCCAGCGGGACCAGGCAGTACTTC; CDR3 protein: CASSIVGASGTRQYF
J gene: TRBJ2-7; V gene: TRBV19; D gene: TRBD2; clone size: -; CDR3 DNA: TGTGCCAGTAGTACGGGCGGGAGCTCCTACGAGCAGTACTTC; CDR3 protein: CASSTGGSSYEQYF
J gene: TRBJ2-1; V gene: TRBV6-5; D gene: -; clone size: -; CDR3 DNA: TGTGCCAGCAGCCTATCCCCCTACGTAGATGAGCAGTTCTTC; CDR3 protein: CASSLSPYVDEQFF
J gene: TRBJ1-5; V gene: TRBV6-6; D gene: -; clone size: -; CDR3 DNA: TGTGCCAGCAGTTATGGAGACAGCAAAAATCAGCCCCAACATTTT; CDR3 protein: CASSYGDSKNQPQHF
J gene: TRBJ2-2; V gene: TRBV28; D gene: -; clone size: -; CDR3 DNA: TGTACCAGCAGGTTCGGTAGGGGACTGGGGACCGGGGAGCTGTTTTTT; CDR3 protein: CTSRFGRGLGTGELFF
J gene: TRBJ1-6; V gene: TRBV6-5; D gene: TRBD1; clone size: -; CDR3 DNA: TGTGCCAGCAGTTACGAAGGACAGGTGGCTTCACCCCTCCACTTT; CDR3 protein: CASSYEGQVASPLHF
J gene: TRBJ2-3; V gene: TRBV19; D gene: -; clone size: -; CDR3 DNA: TGTGCCAGTAGGGGCACCACAGATACGCAGTATTTT; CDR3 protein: CASRGTTDTQYF
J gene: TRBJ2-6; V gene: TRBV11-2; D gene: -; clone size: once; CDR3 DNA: TGTGCCAGCAGCTCCCTCTCTGGGGCCAACGTCCTGACTTTC; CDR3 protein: CASSSLSGANVLTF
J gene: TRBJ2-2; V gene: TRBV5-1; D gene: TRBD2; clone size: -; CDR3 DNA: TGCGCCAGCAGCTTGTCGGGGGGCACCGGGGAGCTGTTTTTT; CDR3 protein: CASSLSGGTGELFF
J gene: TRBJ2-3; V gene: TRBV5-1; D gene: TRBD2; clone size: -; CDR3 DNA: TGCGCCAGCAGTCTAGCGGGAGAGGTGGTTAGCACAGATACGCAGTATTTT; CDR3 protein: CASSLAGEVVSTDTQYF
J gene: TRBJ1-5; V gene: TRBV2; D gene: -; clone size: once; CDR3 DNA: TGTGCCAGCAGTGAAGCGCTTATCGGGGGGAGTCAGCCCCAGCATTTT; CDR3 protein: CASSEALIGGSQPQHF
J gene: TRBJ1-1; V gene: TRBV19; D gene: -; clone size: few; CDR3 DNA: TGTGCCAGTAGCCACTTCAGGGATACTGAAGCTTTCTTT; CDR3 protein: CASSHFRDTEAFF
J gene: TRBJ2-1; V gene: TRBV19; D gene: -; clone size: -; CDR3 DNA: TGTGCCAGTAGTAAGGAGGGCAGGGTATACAATGAGCAGTTCTTC; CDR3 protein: CASSKEGRVYNEQFF
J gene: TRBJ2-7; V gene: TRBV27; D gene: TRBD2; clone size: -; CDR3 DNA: TGTGCCAGCAGCCCCGGGACTAGCTGGGCCTACGAGCAGTACTTC; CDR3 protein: CASSPGTSWAYEQYF
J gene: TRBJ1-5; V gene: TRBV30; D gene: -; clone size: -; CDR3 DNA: TGTGCCTGGAGTGTAGACGGGTCTCAGCCCCAGCATTTT; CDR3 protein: CAWSVDGSQPQHF
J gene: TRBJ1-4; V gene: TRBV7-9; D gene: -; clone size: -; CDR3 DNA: TGTGCCAGCAGCCTTACTTTGTCGGGATCGAATGAAAAACTGTTTTTT; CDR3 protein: CASSLTLSGSNEKLFF
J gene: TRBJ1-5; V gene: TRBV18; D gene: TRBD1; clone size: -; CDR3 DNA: TGTGCCAGCTCAAGAGACAGGGGGCAATATAGCAATCAGCCCCAGCATTTT; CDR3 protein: CASSRDRGQYSNQPQHF
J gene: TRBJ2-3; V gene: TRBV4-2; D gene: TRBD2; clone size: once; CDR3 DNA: TGTGCCAGCAGCCCCCATTCTAGCGGGAGCACAGATACGCAGTATTTT; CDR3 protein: CASSPHSSGSTDTQYF
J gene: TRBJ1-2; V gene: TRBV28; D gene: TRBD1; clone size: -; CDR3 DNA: TGTGCCAGCAGCTCACCCGGACAGGGGGCTGTCTATGGCTACACCTTC; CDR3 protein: CASSSPGQGAVYGYTF
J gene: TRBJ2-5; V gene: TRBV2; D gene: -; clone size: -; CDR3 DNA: TGTGCCAGCAGCTTATTAGAGGCCAGTTGGACCCAGTACTTC; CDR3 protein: CASSLLEASWTQYF
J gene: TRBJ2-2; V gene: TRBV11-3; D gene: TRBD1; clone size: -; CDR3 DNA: TGTGCCAGCAGCCAACAGGGGGCGGTCGGGGAGCTGTTTTTT; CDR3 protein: CASSQQGAVGELFF
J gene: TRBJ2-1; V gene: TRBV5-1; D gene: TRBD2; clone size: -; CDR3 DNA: TGCGCCAGCAGCTTGGACCCGGGACTAGCGGGAGACGAGCAGTTCTTC; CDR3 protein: CASSLDPGLAGDEQFF
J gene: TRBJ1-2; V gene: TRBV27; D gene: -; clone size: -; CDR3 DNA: TGTGCCAGCAGTTCCCAGGGGCACTATGGCTACACCTTC; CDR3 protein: CASSSQGHYGYTF
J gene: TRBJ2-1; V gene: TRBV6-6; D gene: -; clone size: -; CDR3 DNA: TGTGCCAGCGGTGGGGGGAGCTCCTACAATGAGCAGTTCTTC; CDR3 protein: CASGGGSSYNEQFF
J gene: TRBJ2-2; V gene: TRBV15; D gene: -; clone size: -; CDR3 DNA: TGTGCCACCGCGAACGAGAACACCGGGGAGCTGTTTTTT; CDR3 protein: CATANENTGELFF
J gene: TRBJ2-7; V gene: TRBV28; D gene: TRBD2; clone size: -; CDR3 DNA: TGTGCCACGGGTAGCGGGAGGTCCCCCTACGAGCAGTACTTC; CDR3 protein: CATGSGRSPYEQYF
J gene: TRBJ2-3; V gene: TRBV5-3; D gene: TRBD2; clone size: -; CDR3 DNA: TGTGCCAGAAGCAACGGGACTAGCGGGACCACAAATACGCAGTATTTT; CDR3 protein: CARSNGTSGTTNTQYF
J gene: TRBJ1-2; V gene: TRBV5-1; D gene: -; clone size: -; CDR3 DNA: TGCGCCAGCAGCCCCGAGGCTAACTATGGCTACACCTTC; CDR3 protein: CASSPEANYGYTF
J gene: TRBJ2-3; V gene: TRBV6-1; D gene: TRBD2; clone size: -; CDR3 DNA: TGTGCCAGCAGTGACAGCGGGAGGGCCACAACAGATACGCAGTATTTT; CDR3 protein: CASSDSGRATTDTQYF
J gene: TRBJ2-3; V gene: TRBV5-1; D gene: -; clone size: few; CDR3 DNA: TGCGCCAGCAGCTTGGGAGCGGCTACCACAGATACGCAGTATTTT; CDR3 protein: CASSLGAATTDTQYF
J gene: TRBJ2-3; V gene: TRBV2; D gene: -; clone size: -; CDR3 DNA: TGTGCCAGCAGGGTGACTAGGGACACAGATACGCAGTATTTT; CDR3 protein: CASRVTRDTDTQYF
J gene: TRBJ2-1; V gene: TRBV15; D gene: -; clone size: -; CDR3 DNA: TGTGCCACCAGCAGAGAAGGCTACTCACAGGATGCCTACAATGAGCAGTTCTTC; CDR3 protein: CATSREGYSQDAYNEQFF
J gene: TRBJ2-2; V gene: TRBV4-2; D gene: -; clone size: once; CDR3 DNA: TGTGCCAGCAGCCAAGACCCGTGGAGGTTAACCGGGGAGCTGTTTTTT; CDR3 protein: CASSQDPWRLTGELFF